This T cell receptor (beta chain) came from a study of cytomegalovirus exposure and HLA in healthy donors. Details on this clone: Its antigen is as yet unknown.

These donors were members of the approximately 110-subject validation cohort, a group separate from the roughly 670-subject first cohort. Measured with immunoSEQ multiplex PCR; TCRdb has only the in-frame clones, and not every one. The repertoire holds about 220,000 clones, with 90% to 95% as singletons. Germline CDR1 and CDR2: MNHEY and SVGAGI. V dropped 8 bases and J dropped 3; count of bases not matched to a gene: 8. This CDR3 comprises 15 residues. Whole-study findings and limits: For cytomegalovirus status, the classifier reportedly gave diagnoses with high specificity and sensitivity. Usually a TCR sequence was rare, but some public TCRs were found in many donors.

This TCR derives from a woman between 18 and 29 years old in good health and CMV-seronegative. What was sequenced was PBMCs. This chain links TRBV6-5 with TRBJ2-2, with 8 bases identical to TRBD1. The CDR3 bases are TGTGCCAGCGCCCCTCAGGGGGCGTACACCGGGGAGCTGTTTTTT. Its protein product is CASAPQGAYTGELFF.